This T cell receptor (beta chain) derives from a study of breast tumors, draining lymph nodes, adjacent tissues. This clonotype was recorded many times. The CDR3 runs 15 residues. In germline, CDR1 is SEHNR, CDR2 FQNEAQ (reference sequence). Trimming shortened V by 3 bases and J by 0 bases, and 8 bases separated the two germline ends. The lymph nodes were axillary draining lymph nodes from breast cancer patients. TCRdb called the multiplex PCR reads again in MiXCR, with one record for every CDR3 protein. The sample yields some 200,000 distinct CDR3 sequences, roughly 29% seen once. The gene calls are TRBV7-9 and TRBJ1-4; TRBD1 might be the D (5 bases). The TCR comes from a female donor with breast cancer. Some clones in this sample may be carry-over from other donors' samples. Sequenced input: axillary lymph node tissue. The CDR3 DNA follows: TGTGCCAGCAGCTTCGGGGGGACAACTAATGAAAAACTGTTTTTT. Its protein is CASSFGGTTNEKLFF.